This T cell receptor beta chain was found in a study of T cell changes during pregnancy in multiple sclerosis. Produced via immunoSEQ multiplex PCR; TCRdb's table is partial and in-frame only. Of just under 80,000 clones listed, just over 90% were seen once; the top ten hold about 0.69%. CDR1 SQVTM and CDR2 ANQGSEA come from the germline V gene. The CDR3 has 11 residues. This clone came up once. This material consisted of peripheral blood, taken in the second trimester of pregnancy. The source of this sequence is a female donor in good health, enrolled as a control in a pregnancy study. The chain carries TRBV29-1 and TRBJ2-1, with D possibly matching TRBD2 (6 bases). The CDR3 DNA follows: TGCACCACTGTTTCAGGAGGGGAGCAGTTCTTC. Its protein product is CTTVSGGEQFF.